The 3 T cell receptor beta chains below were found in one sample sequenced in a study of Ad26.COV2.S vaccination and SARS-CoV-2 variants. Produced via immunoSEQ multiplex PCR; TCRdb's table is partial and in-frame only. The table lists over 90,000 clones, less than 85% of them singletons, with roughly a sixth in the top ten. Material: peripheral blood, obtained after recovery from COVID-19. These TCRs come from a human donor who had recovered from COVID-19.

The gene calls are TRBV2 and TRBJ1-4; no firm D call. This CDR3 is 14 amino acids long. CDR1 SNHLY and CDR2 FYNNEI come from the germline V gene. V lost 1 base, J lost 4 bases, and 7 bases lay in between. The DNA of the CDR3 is TGTGCCAGCAGTGAAGGGATGAATAATGAAAAACTGTTTTTT. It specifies CASSEGMNNEKLFF.

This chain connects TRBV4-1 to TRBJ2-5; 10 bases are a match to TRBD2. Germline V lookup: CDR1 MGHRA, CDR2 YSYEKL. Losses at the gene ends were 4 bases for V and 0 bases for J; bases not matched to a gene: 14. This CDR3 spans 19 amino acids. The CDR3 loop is CASSPTSDVSGGYQETQYF. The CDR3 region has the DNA TGCGCCAGCAGCCCGACCTCAGACGTTAGCGGGGGGTACCAAGAGACCCAGTACTTC.

CDR3 coding DNA: TGTGCCAGCAGCTTAATCGAGCGGGCTTGGAATGAGCAGTTCTTC. Translation gives CASSLIERAWNEQFF. The rearrangement links TRBV11-2 to TRBJ2-1, with a weak D call TRBD2 (6 bases). V dropped 2 bases and J dropped 7 bases, with 15 bases sitting between them. There are 15 residues in the CDR3. The germline V gene has CDR1 SGHAT and CDR2 FQNNGV.